Each of the 17 T cell receptor beta chains below was sequenced from the same sample in a study of T cell repertoires in cytomegalovirus infection. Antigens for these TCRs are unknown. From the reads, TCRdb called clonotypes with MiXCR, one entry per CDR3 protein. This sample has some 590,000 distinct CDR3 sequences, with approximately 40% found just once. The sample consisted of cultured PBMCs, taken from culture after CMV antigen stimulation. The origin of the receptors is a human donor in good health (CMV status not recorded). Some clones in this sample may be carry-over from other donors' samples.

The rearrangement uses TRBV6-1 and TRBJ1-2, with unresolved D. V lost 7 bases and J lost 2, with 11 bases in between. The CDR3 contains 13 residues. CDR1 and CDR2 from the germline V gene are MNHNS and SASEGT. The CDR3 region has the DNA TGTGCCAGCATCCAAAAAGGGAACTATGGCTACACCTTC. It encodes CASIQKGNYGYTF.

V is TRBV12-3 or TRBV12-4 and J is TRBJ2-7; 15 nucleotides agree with TRBD2. J gave up 2 bases and V 0 bases, and 5 bases lay outside the gene matches. The CDR3 length is 18 residues. The DNA for the CDR3 is TGTGCCAGCAGTTTAGCAGGACTAGCGGGAGGGGAGACCTACGAGCAGTACTTC. This gives the protein CASSLAGLAGGETYEQYF.

The chain joins TRBV7-7 to TRBJ2-3; TRBD1 aligns across 11 bases. Trimming cost V 4 bases and J 2 bases; bases outside gene matches: 2. The CDR3 contains 15 residues. Looked up from germline, CDR1 is SSHAT and CDR2 is FNYEAQ (reference sequence). CDR3 residues: CASSYGQGATDTQYF. CDR3 coding DNA: TGTGCCAGCAGCTATGGACAGGGGGCCACAGATACGCAGTATTTT.

This clonotype appeared a few times. This chain joins TRBV7-2 and TRBJ2-5; TRBD1 agrees at 11 bases. Germline CDR1 reads SGHTA; CDR2 reads FQGNSA. J lost 5 bases, V lost 5 bases, and 4 bases had no gene match. The CDR3 extends over 14 amino acids. CDR3 DNA sequence: TGTGCCAGCAGCGGACAGGGGGCGTGGGAGACCCAGTACTTC. This gives the protein CASSGQGAWETQYF. Full variable domain (missing parts from reference TRBV7-2 and TRBJ2-5): GAGVSQSPSNKVTEKGKDVELRCDPISGHTALYWYRQSLGQGLEFLIYFQGNSAPDKSGLPSDRFSAERTGGSVSTLTIQRTQQEDSAVYLCASSGQGAWETQYFGPGTRLLVL.

This chain uses TRBV7-2 with TRBJ2-3; D perhaps matches TRBD2 (5 bases). Trimming shortened V by 6 bases and J by 0 bases, and 10 bases separated the two germline ends. Germline assignment: CDR1 SGHTA and CDR2 FQGNSA. This CDR3 region has 14 residues. The CDR3 DNA is TGTGCCAGCAGAGGAGGACTTAGCACAGATACGCAGTATTTT. Its protein product is CASRGGLSTDTQYF.

The table lists this clonotype with many counts. The V and J genes are TRBV7-2 and TRBJ2-7; D possibly corresponds to TRBD2 (5 bases). V was shortened by 0 bases and J by 3 bases, with 6 bases between the two germline ends. The CDR3 has 13 amino acids. Germline lookup yields CDR1 SGHTA and CDR2 FQGNSA. CDR3: CASSLARGYEQYF. The CDR3 DNA is TGTGCCAGCAGCTTAGCTCGGGGCTACGAGCAGTACTTC.

V is TRBV7-2 and J is TRBJ2-7; TRBD2 is a possible D gene (5 bases). V lost 2 bases, J lost 3 bases, and 8 bases lay in between. Germline V gene data show CDR1 as SGHTA and CDR2 as FQGNSA. The CDR3 extends over 13 amino acids. The CDR3 DNA follows: TGTGCCAGCAGCTTATCACTAGTCTACGAGCAGTACTTC. Amino acids: CASSLSLVYEQYF. Looking up the rest from reference TRBV7-2 and TRBJ2-7 gives the full variable domain: GAGVSQSPSNKVTEKGKDVELRCDPISGHTALYWYRQSLGQGLEFLIYFQGNSAPDKSGLPSDRFSAERTGGSVSTLTIQRTQQEDSAVYLCASSLSLVYEQYFGPGTRLTVT.

The chain has TRBV28 and TRBJ1-5; unclear D gene. Germline loops: CDR1 MDHEN, CDR2 SYDVKM. The CDR3 runs to 14 residues. The V end was cut by 3 bases, the J end by 4 bases, with 10 bases between. The CDR3 coding sequence is TGTGCCAGCAGTTTCCCGGGAGAAAATCAGCCCCAGCATTTT. Protein: CASSFPGENQPQHF.

The chain joins TRBV4-1 to TRBJ1-1, with D possibly matching TRBD1 (6 bases). Germline CDR1 is MGHRA and CDR2 is YSYEKL. The CDR3 runs to 16 residues. V gave up 4 bases and J gave up 0 bases, with 15 bases separating them. Written as DNA, the CDR3 is TGCGCCAGCAGCCCCGGCGGAGGGGGGGTGAACACTGAAGCTTTCTTT. It codes for CASSPGGGGVNTEAFF.

This chain connects TRBV7-2 to TRBJ2-5; TRBD2 matches at 7 bases. Germline loops: CDR1 SGHTA, CDR2 FQGNSA. Germline trimming cut 1 base from V and 4 bases from J; bases unmatched to any gene: 3. There are 14 residues in the CDR3. Here the CDR3 reads CASSLGRETETQYF. CDR3 coding DNA: TGTGCCAGCAGCTTAGGGCGGGAGACAGAGACCCAGTACTTC.

The rearrangement uses TRBV7-2 and TRBJ2-7; the D is unclear. The V gene's germline CDR1 is SGHTA and CDR2 FQGNSA. This CDR3 comprises 13 residues. V was shortened by 5 bases and J by 6 bases, with 14 bases between the two germline ends. The CDR3 reads CASSPGNEPEQYF. The CDR3 nucleotides are TGTGCCAGCAGCCCTGGAAATGAGCCCGAGCAGTACTTC.

This clonotype was picked up a small number of times. The genes are TRBV12-3 or TRBV12-4 and TRBJ1-1, with D perhaps TRBD1 (5 bases). The length of the CDR3 is 14 residues. Trimming stripped 8 bases from V and 6 bases from J, with 19 bases between. The CDR3 loop is CASERSWGIPEAFF. DNA of the CDR3: TGTGCCAGCGAAAGGTCCTGGGGGATCCCTGAAGCTTTCTTT.

The V call is TRBV7-2, the J call TRBJ2-3; D not certain. The V end was cut by 1 base, the J end by 4 bases, with 15 bases between. Per germline, CDR1 SGHTA and CDR2 FQGNSA. The CDR3 has 16 amino acids. The CDR3 region is CASSLVDLREPDTQYF. Here the CDR3 DNA reads TGTGCCAGCAGCTTAGTGGATTTGAGAGAACCAGATACGCAGTATTTT.

Only a few counts were recorded for this clonotype. The chain employs TRBV7-9 and TRBJ2-1; 9 positions agree with TRBD2. The length of the CDR3 is 15 residues. Looked up from germline, CDR1 is SEHNR and CDR2 is FQNEAQ (reference sequence). The V segment lost 3 bases and the J segment 14 bases; nucleotides outside the gene matches: 14. CDR3 sequence reads: CASSFGGILAGEKFF. CDR3 sequence (DNA): TGTGCCAGCAGCTTTGGGGGGATTTTAGCGGGAGAGAAGTTCTTC.

The V gene is TRBV5-5, the J gene TRBJ2-1, with D hard to call. The V gene's germline CDR1 is SGHKS and CDR2 YYEKEE (reference sequence). This CDR3 is built from 17 residues. The germline V and J ends were trimmed by 0 bases and 1 base, with 14 bases remaining between them. The CDR3: CASSLAMTPGSYNEQFF. The CDR3 DNA sequence: TGTGCCAGCAGCTTGGCCATGACCCCCGGGTCCTACAATGAGCAGTTCTTC.

The V and J genes are TRBV11-2 and TRBJ2-3; 14 bases map to TRBD2. The CDR3 runs 16 residues. V was clipped by 4 bases and J by 5 bases; unmatched bases: 5. CDR1 is SGHAT, CDR2 FQNNGV, per germline. The DNA of the CDR3 is TGTGCCAGCAGCTCCAGACTAGCGGGAGGGGGAGATACGCAGTATTTT. This gives the protein CASSSRLAGGGDTQYF. The whole variable domain, filled in from reference TRBV11-2 and TRBJ2-3, reads EAGVAQSPRYKIIEKRQSVAFWCNPISGHATLYWYQQILGQGPKLLIQFQNNGVVDDSQLPKDRFSAERLKGVDSTLKIQPAKLEDSAVYLCASSSRLAGGGDTQYFGPGTRLTVL.

The J gene is TRBJ1-1, the V gene TRBV5-1, with no clear D. Looked up from germline, CDR1 is SGHRS and CDR2 is YFSETQ. CDR3 size: 14 residues. Trimming took off 4 bases at V and 0 bases at J, with 10 bases between the two ends. CDR3 nucleotides: TGCGCCAGCAGCCCCGGCCACATGAACACTGAAGCTTTCTTT. It yields the protein CASSPGHMNTEAFF.